This TCR beta chain was sequenced in a study of control samples from healthy donors and cancer patients. The repertoire was sequenced with immunoSEQ multiplex PCR; TCRdb's copy has only in-frame clones and lacks some. Of 400,000 to 500,000 clones listed, about nine tenths were seen once; the top ten hold roughly 6.4%. Germline CDR1 reads MDHEN; CDR2 reads SYDVKM. V was pared by 1 base and J by 6 bases, with 11 bases between. This CDR3 contains 14 residues. Source material: PBMCs. The TCR originated in a man between 35 and 55 years old with head and neck cancer. The chain carries TRBV28 and TRBJ2-3, with a tentative D call TRBD1 (5 bases). The CDR3 sequence is CASSLSAYRDTQYF. CDR3 in DNA: TGTGCCAGCAGTTTATCGGCCTACAGGGATACGCAGTATTTT.